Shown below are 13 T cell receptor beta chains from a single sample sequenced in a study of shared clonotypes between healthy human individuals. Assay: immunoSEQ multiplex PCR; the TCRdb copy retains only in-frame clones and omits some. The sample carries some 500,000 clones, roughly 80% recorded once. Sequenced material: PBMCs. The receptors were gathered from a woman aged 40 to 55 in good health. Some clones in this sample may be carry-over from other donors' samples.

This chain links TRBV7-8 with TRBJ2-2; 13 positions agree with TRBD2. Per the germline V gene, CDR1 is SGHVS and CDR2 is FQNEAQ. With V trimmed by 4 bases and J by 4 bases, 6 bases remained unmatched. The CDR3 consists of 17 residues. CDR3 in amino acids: CASSSTSGRPSTGELFF. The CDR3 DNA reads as TGTGCCAGCAGCTCGACTAGCGGGAGGCCCAGCACCGGGGAGCTGTTTTTT. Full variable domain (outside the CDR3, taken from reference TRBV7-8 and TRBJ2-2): GAGVSQSPRYKVAKRGQDVALRCDPISGHVSLFWYQQALGQGPEFLTYFQNEAQLDKSGLPSDRFFAERPEGSVSTLKIQRTQQEDSAVYLCASSSTSGRPSTGELFFGEGSRLTVL.

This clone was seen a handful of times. The CDR3 here is CASSYSSSNQPQHF. For the CDR3, the DNA is TGTGCCAGCAGTTACTCGAGTAGCAATCAGCCCCAGCATTTT. The V call is TRBV6-5, the J call TRBJ1-5; D ambiguous. Germline CDR1 and CDR2: MNHEY and SVGAGI. The CDR3 consists of 14 residues. V gave up 0 bases and J gave up 0 bases, with 3 bases separating them.

For the CDR3, the DNA is TGTGCCAGCAGCCACCGGGACAGGGACGGGCCCCAGCATTTT. Protein product: CASSHRDRDGPQHF. The J gene is TRBJ1-5, the V gene TRBV13; 9 bases fit TRBD1. V lost 5 bases, J lost 9 bases, and 8 bases stayed unmatched. CDR1 and CDR2 (germline): PRHDT, FYEKMQ (reference sequence). The CDR3 consists of 14 residues.

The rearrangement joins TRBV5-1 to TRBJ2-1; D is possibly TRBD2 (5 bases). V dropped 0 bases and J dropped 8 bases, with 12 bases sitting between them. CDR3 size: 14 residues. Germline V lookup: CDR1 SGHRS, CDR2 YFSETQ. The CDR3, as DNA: TGCGCCAGCAGCTTGGGTATAGCGTCAGATGAGCAGTTCTTC. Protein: CASSLGIASDEQFF.

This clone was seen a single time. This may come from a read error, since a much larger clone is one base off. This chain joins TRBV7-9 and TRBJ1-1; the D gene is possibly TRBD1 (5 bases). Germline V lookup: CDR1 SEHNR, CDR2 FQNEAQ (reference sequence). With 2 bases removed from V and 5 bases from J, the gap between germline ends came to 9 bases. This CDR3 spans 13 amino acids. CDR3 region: CASSLFRGTEAFF. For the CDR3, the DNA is TGTGCCAGCAGCTTATTCCGGGGGACTGAAGCTTTCTTT.

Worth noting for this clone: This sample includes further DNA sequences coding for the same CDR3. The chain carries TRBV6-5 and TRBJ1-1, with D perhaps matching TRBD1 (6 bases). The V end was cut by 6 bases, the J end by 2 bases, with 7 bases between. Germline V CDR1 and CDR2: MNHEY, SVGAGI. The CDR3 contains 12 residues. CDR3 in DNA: TGTGCCAGCAGCAGGGGTAACACTGAAGCTTTCTTT. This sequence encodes CASSRGNTEAFF.

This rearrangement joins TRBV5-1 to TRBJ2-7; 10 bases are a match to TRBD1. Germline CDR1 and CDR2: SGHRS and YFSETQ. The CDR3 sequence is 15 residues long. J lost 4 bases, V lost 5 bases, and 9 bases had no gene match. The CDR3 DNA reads TGCGCCAGCAGTCCTAGGACAGGGGGTTATTACGAGCAGTACTTC. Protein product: CASSPRTGGYYEQYF. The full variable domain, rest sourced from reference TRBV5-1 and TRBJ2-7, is KAGVTQTPRYLIKTRGQQVTLSCSPISGHRSVSWYQQTPGQGLQFLFEYFSETQRNKGNFPGRFSGRQFSNSRSEMNVSTLELGDSALYLCASSPRTGGYYEQYFGPGTRLTVT.

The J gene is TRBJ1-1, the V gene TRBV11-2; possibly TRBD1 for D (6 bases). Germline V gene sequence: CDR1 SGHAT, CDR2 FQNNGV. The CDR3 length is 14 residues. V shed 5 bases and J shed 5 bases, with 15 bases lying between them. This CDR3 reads CASSRTIGGTEAFF. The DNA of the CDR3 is TGTGCCAGCAGCCGTACCATAGGGGGGACTGAAGCTTTCTTT.

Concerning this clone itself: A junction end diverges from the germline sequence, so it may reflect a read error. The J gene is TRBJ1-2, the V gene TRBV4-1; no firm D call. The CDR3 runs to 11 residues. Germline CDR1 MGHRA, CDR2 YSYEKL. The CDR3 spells CASSQDGKAIF. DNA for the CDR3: TGCGCCAGCAGCCAAGATGGTAAAGCAATCTTC.

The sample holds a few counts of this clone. CDR3 residues: CASSDRGRYSNQPQHF. In DNA, the CDR3 is TGTGCCAGCAGTGACAGGGGCCGCTATAGCAATCAGCCCCAGCATTTT. This chain joins TRBV6-1 and TRBJ1-5; D perhaps matches TRBD1 (6 bases). V lost 3 bases to trimming and J lost 0 bases, with 12 bases between them. The CDR3 covers 16 residues. Per germline, CDR1 MNHNS and CDR2 SASEGT.

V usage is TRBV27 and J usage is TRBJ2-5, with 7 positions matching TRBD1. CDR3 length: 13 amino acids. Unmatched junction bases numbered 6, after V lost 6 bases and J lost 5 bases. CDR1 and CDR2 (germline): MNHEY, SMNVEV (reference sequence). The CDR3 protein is CASRATGLETQYF. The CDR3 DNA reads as TGTGCCAGCAGGGCGACAGGGTTGGAGACCCAGTACTTC.

The CDR3 is CASSLTTSNTEAFF. The CDR3 coding sequence is TGTGCCAGCAGCCTTACAACCTCCAACACTGAAGCTTTCTTT. This chain connects TRBV7-2 to TRBJ1-1; D not certain. Germline CDR1 is SGHTA and CDR2 is FQGNSA. The CDR3 runs 14 residues. V lost 5 bases and J 2 bases, leaving 12 bases between the germline ends.

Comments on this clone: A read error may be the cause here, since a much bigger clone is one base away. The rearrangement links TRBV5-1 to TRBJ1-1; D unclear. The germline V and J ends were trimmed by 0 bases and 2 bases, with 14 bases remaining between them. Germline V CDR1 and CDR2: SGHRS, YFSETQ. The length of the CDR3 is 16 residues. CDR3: CASSLARLLHNTEAFF. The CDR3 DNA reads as TGCGCCAGCAGCTTGGCGAGACTTCTTCATAACACTGAAGCTTTCTTT.